This is a list of T cell receptor beta chains from one sample in a study of cytomegalovirus exposure and HLA in healthy donors. Assay: immunoSEQ multiplex PCR; the TCRdb copy retains only in-frame clones and omits some. The sample yields around 200,000 clones, more than 65% seen once. The sample comprised PBMCs. These receptors originate from a girl aged 2 to 9 in good health and CMV-seropositive. Both conserved end residues are trimmed from each CDR3. Size tells how often a clone was seen (once, few, many) or the class of an expanded clone, and some rows leave it out.

TRBV5-1,NA,TRBJ2-3,ASRRGGGSPDTQY
TRBV6-6,few,TRBJ1-1,ASSSALDRGNTEAF
TRBV7-8,NA,TRBJ1-1,ASSSRPPLRSVEVTNTEAF
TRBV7-7,NA,TRBJ2-3,ASSLAGLNTDTQY
TRBV28,once,TRBJ1-2,ASSLTGGLYGYT
TRBV30,NA,TRBJ1-5,AWNRDGNQPQH
TRBV7-9,few,TRBJ1-4,ASSLQGPGSEKLF
TRBV5-1,NA,TRBJ1-1,ASSYLDRPRSNTEAF
TRBV30,few,TRBJ2-1,AWSGSSYNEQF
TRBV6-1,once,TRBJ1-5,ASSQGQGGNQPQH
TRBV12-2,NA,TRBJ2-1,ASRLEAGLTCSYNEQF
TRBV30,few,TRBJ1-1,AWSVRHGGDTEAF
TRBV7-3,NA,TRBJ2-1,ASSLGLAGKNEQF
TRBV11-3,NA,TRBJ2-5,ASSLAGTPQETQY
TRBV7-3,NA,TRBJ1-6,ASSLMSPGNNSPLH